This T cell receptor beta chain was sequenced during a study of blood T cell repertoires in COVID-19. Study-wide background: Sites across the United States, Italy and Spain contributed samples from acute and convalescent COVID-19. The analysed material was cDNA or gDNA that came from T cells, B-cell-depleted T cells, or PBMCs.

Germline V CDR1 and CDR2: SNHLY, FYNNEI. The V end lost 7 bases, the J end lost 7 bases, and 16 bases lay between the germline ends. This CDR3 has 14 residues. Original processing methods: Reference gene primers were amplified, and this amplification served to estimate nucleated cell counts. Repertoires were generated with immunoSEQ multiplex PCR, while TCRdb's copy carries only in-frame clones and drops some. The D gene and trimming were derived from the DNA, and the V and J assignments and clone size from that table. The sample contains under 200,000 clones, around nine tenths of which appear only once. In this sample, this clone turned up once.

This chain connects TRBV2 to TRBJ1-4, with D tentatively TRBD1 (6 bases). The TCR sequence derives from a man aged 40-49 years with active or convalescent COVID-19. What was sequenced was peripheral blood. The CDR3 DNA sequence: TGTGCCAGCATTGGGGGGGCAGTTAGTGAAAAACTGTTTTTT. It translates to CASIGGAVSEKLFF.